Below, one T cell receptor beta chain is given with its context. This sample was included in a study of blood T cell repertoires in COVID-19. Study-wide background: Italy, Spain and the United States were the sources of the convalescent and acute COVID-19 samples. The analysed material was cDNA or gDNA that came from T cells, B-cell-depleted T cells, or PBMCs.

Authors' analysis steps: Amplification of reference gene primers provided the estimated nucleated cell counts. TCRdb's table, derived via immunoSEQ multiplex PCR, lists solely in-frame clones and lacks some. That table gives V, J and clone size, and the DNA gave D and trimming. The table has 60,000 to 65,000 clones, 70% to 85% seen once; the top ten hold about a fifth. With 4 bases clipped from V and 5 bases from J, the junction kept 8 bases outside the gene matches. Germline V gene sequence: CDR1 SGHNT, CDR2 YYREEE (reference sequence). The CDR3 runs to 14 residues. This clonotype was obtained from an elderly woman with active or convalescent COVID-19. The chain joins TRBV5-4 to TRBJ2-5, with 7 bases matching TRBD2. The specimen was peripheral blood. CDR3 DNA sequence: TGTGCCAGCAGCACCCGGCAGGGAGGGGAGACCCAGTACTTC. Protein sequence: CASSTRQGGETQYF. Full variable domain (outside the CDR3, taken from reference TRBV5-4 and TRBJ2-5): ETGVTQSPTHLIKTRGQQVTLRCSSQSGHNTVSWYQQALGQGPQFIFQYYREEENGRGNFPPRFSGLQFPNYSSELNVNALELDDSALYLCASSTRQGGETQYFGPGTRLLVL.